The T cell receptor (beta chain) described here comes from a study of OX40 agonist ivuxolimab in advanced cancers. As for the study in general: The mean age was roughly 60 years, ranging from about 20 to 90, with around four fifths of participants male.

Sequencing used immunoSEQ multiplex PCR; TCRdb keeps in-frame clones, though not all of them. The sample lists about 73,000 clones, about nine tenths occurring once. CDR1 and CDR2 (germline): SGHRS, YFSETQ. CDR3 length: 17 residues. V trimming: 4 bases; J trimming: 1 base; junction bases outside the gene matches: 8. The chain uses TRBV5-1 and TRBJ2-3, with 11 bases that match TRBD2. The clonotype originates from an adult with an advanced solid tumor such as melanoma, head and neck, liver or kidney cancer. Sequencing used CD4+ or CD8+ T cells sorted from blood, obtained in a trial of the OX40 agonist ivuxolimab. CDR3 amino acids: CASSLTVLAGGTDTQYF. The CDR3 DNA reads TGCGCCAGCAGCCTTACAGTACTAGCGGGGGGCACAGATACGCAGTATTTT.